These T cell receptor beta chains were read from a single sample in a study of T cell responses to AZD1222 COVID-19 vaccine. TCRdb's copy holds only in-frame clones and misses some; the assay was immunoSEQ multiplex PCR. The sample records 130,000 to 150,000 clones, around 90% being singletons. The sequencing used peripheral blood, collected on day 0 of AZD1222 vaccination. Receptor source: an adult in good health. Both conserved end residues are part of each CDR3. The order of the fields is J gene, V gene, clone size, D gene, CDR3 DNA, CDR3 protein. A D gene is named only where the DNA matches it firmly. Only some rows state a clone size, as once, few, many or a class for expanded clones.

J: TRBJ2-5; V: TRBV30; size: -; D: -; DNA: TGTGCCTGGAGCCACCTACGATCCCTCCCCAGCGTAGAGACCCAGTACTTC; CDR3: CAWSHLRSLPSVETQYF
J: TRBJ1-6; V: TRBV5-6; size: once; D: -; DNA: TGTGCCAGCAGCTTGCCGGGCTCCTATAATTCACCCCTCCACTTT; CDR3: CASSLPGSYNSPLHF
J: TRBJ2-7; V: TRBV12-5; size: -; D: -; DNA: TGTGCTAGTGGAAAAGACAACCTTCCGGGACATATAACGCTCTACGAGCAGTACTTC; CDR3: CASGKDNLPGHITLYEQYF
J: TRBJ1-1; V: TRBV7-6; size: -; D: -; DNA: TGTGCCAGCAGCTTAGCGGCAGGGGTAACTGAAGCTTTCTTT; CDR3: CASSLAAGVTEAFF
J: TRBJ1-1; V: TRBV7-3; size: -; D: TRBD1; DNA: TGTGCCAGCAGCCCTGACAGGGGGGCTGAAGCTTTCTTT; CDR3: CASSPDRGAEAFF
J: TRBJ2-7; V: TRBV6-5; size: -; D: -; DNA: TGTGCCAGCAGTTACTCGACGGAGGGAGACGACGGCGAGCAGTACTTC; CDR3: CASSYSTEGDDGEQYF
J: TRBJ2-5; V: TRBV7-2; size: -; D: -; DNA: TGTGCCAGCAGCTTACACGTGGGGCCAGGGACCGAGACCCAGTACTTC; CDR3: CASSLHVGPGTETQYF
J: TRBJ2-1; V: TRBV7-3; size: -; D: -; DNA: TGTGCCAGCAGCTTAATGGTCCCGGCCTACAATGAGCAGTTCTTC; CDR3: CASSLMVPAYNEQFF
J: TRBJ2-1; V: TRBV2; size: -; D: TRBD2; DNA: TGTGCCATCCAGAAAGGGCTAGCGGGCTACAATGAGCAGTTCTTC; CDR3: CAIQKGLAGYNEQFF
J: TRBJ1-1; V: TRBV12-3/TRBV12-4; size: -; D: -; DNA: TGTGCCAGCACCATGAACACTGAAGCTTTCTTT; CDR3: CASTMNTEAFF
J: TRBJ2-2; V: TRBV6-2/TRBV6-3; size: -; D: TRBD2; DNA: TGTGCCAGCAGTCACGGACTAGCGGGGGCCTCGAACACCGGGGAGCTGTTTTTT; CDR3: CASSHGLAGASNTGELFF
J: TRBJ2-7; V: TRBV18; size: -; D: -; DNA: TGTGCCAGCTCACCAGAGGGGAACGAGCAGTACTTC; CDR3: CASSPEGNEQYF
J: TRBJ1-4; V: TRBV19; size: few; D: -; DNA: TGTGCCAGTAGTATTGGACGGGGTGAAAAACTGTTTTTT; CDR3: CASSIGRGEKLFF
J: TRBJ1-1; V: TRBV19; size: -; D: -; DNA: TGTGCCAGTAGCAGACACCTGGACAGCGGGAACACTGAAGCTTTCTTT; CDR3: CASSRHLDSGNTEAFF
J: TRBJ2-5; V: TRBV7-9; size: -; D: -; DNA: TGTGCCAGCAGCTTAGTTAGGGGTGGGGAGACCCAGTACTTC; CDR3: CASSLVRGGETQYF
J: TRBJ1-1; V: TRBV4-2; size: -; D: -; DNA: TGTGCCAGCAGCCAAGATGAAGTGAACACTGAAGCTTTCTTT; CDR3: CASSQDEVNTEAFF
J: TRBJ1-2; V: TRBV7-2; size: -; D: -; DNA: TGTGCCAGCAGCTTAGATCCTAACTATGGCTACACCTTC; CDR3: CASSLDPNYGYTF
J: TRBJ1-3; V: TRBV30; size: -; D: TRBD1; DNA: TGTGCCTGGGGGGCCGGGACAGGGTTTGGAAACACCATATATTTT; CDR3: CAWGAGTGFGNTIYF
J: TRBJ1-1; V: TRBV19; size: -; D: -; DNA: TGTGCCAGTCAACGGACGGTGAACACTGAAGCTTTCTTT; CDR3: CASQRTVNTEAFF
J: TRBJ2-5; V: TRBV7-3; size: -; D: -; DNA: TGTGCCAGCAGCACCGATCCCCAAGAGACCCAGTACTTC; CDR3: CASSTDPQETQYF
J: TRBJ2-5; V: TRBV2; size: -; D: -; DNA: TGTGCCAGCAGTGAAGAGGACAGCCCGACTGGGACCCAGTACTTC; CDR3: CASSEEDSPTGTQYF
J: TRBJ1-2; V: TRBV28; size: -; D: -; DNA: TGTGCCGCAGGTGGCAGGGCCTATGGCTACACCTTC; CDR3: CAAGGRAYGYTF
J: TRBJ1-1; V: TRBV19; size: -; D: -; DNA: TGTGCCAGTACGGCCGTGGCAGTTGGCCTCACTGAAGCTTTCTTT; CDR3: CASTAVAVGLTEAFF
J: TRBJ2-7; V: TRBV27; size: once; D: -; DNA: TGTGCCAGCAGTTCAGTGGGCGAGCAGTACTTC; CDR3: CASSSVGEQYF
J: TRBJ2-7; V: TRBV5-1; size: few; D: -; DNA: TGCGCCAGCAGCTTGGATGGGACATCCGCCTACGAGCAGTACTTC; CDR3: CASSLDGTSAYEQYF
J: TRBJ1-6; V: TRBV12-3/TRBV12-4; size: -; D: -; DNA: TGTGCCACCGCCCGGGGAAAGTCACCCCTCCACTTT; CDR3: CATARGKSPLHF